These 21 T cell receptor beta chains originate from one sample sequenced in a study of control samples from healthy donors and cancer patients. Profiled with immunoSEQ multiplex PCR; TCRdb holds only in-frame clones, not every one. This sample carries around 100,000 clones, less than 95% of them seen once, and the ten largest clones take roughly 3.4%. The specimen sequenced was blood. The receptors derive from a woman younger than 35 in good health.

The chain joins TRBV6-2 or TRBV6-3 to TRBJ1-1; D ambiguous. Germline V gene lookup returns CDR1 MNHEY and CDR2 SVGEGT. The length of the CDR3 is 12 residues. With 2 bases removed from V and 7 bases from J, the gap between germline ends came to 8 bases. CDR3 in amino acids: CASSYHPFEAFF. As DNA, the CDR3 is TGTGCCAGCAGTTACCATCCATTTGAAGCTTTCTTT.

This chain uses TRBV7-9 with TRBJ2-2; D remains unclear. V was clipped by 1 base and J by 6 bases, with 12 bases between them. CDR1 is SEHNR and CDR2 is FQNEAQ in the germline V gene (reference sequence). The CDR3 is 15 residues long. The CDR3 loop reads CASSLDWAVAGELFF. The CDR3 coding sequence is TGTGCCAGCAGCTTAGATTGGGCGGTCGCCGGGGAGCTGTTTTTT. Full variable domain (rest looked up from reference TRBV7-9 and TRBJ2-2): DTGVSQNPRHKITKRGQNVTFRCDPISEHNRLYWYRQTLGQGPEFLTYFQNEAQLEKSRLLSDRFSAERPKGSFSTLEIQRTEQGDSAMYLCASSLDWAVAGELFFGEGSRLTVL.

The chain uses TRBV5-5 and TRBJ2-2; a weak D match, TRBD2 (5 bases). V was shortened by 3 bases and J by 8 bases, with 17 bases between the two germline ends. The CDR3 is 15 amino acids. Germline values: CDR1 SGHKS, CDR2 YYEKEE (reference sequence). CDR3 coding DNA: TGTGCCAGCAGCTCCGGACGGGGAAGTGGTGGGGAGCTGTTTTTT. This sequence encodes CASSSGRGSGGELFF. The whole variable domain, remainder taken from reference TRBV5-5 and TRBJ2-2, is DAGVTQSPTHLIKTRGQQVTLRCSPISGHKSVSWYQQVLGQGPQFIFQYYEKEERGRGNFPDRFSARQFPNYSSELNVNALLLGDSALYLCASSSGRGSGGELFFGEGSRLTVL.

The rearrangement joins TRBV18 to TRBJ2-5; perhaps TRBD2 as D (6 bases). Trimming cost V 3 bases and J 4 bases, with 18 bases left between them. From germline, CDR1 is KGHSH and CDR2 LQKENI. This CDR3 is 16 amino acids long. The CDR3 nucleotides are TGTGCCAGCTCACCGCCTAGCGTAGAGCGCGGAGAGACCCAGTACTTC. Its translation is CASSPPSVERGETQYF.

The CDR3 region has the DNA TGTGCCAGCAGCGTCGCAGCGGGGCATAATTCACCCCTCCACTTT. This translates into CASSVAAGHNSPLHF. This rearrangement joins TRBV5-5 to TRBJ1-6, with TRBD1 as a possible D gene (5 bases). Germline CDR1 reads SGHKS; CDR2 reads YYEKEE (reference sequence). The V end lost 4 bases, the J end lost 5 bases, and 13 bases lay between the germline ends. There are 15 residues in the CDR3.

The chain is built from TRBV6-1 and TRBJ1-5, with 7 positions matching TRBD1. The germline CDR1 and CDR2 sequences are MNHNS and SASEGT. V lost 3 bases, J lost 1 base, and 3 bases stayed unmatched. This CDR3 has 15 amino acids. The CDR3 sequence: CASSEGTVSNQPQHF. The CDR3 DNA follows: TGTGCCAGCAGTGAGGGGACAGTCAGCAATCAGCCCCAGCATTTT.

This chain joins TRBV29-1 and TRBJ1-1, with D uncertain. CDR3 length: 14 amino acids. Between the trimmed V and J ends, which lost 6 bases and 3 bases, there was a span of 17 bases. Per the germline V gene, CDR1 is SQVTM and CDR2 is ANQGSEA. The CDR3 protein is CSVRPDPSYTEAFF. CDR3 nucleotides: TGCAGCGTCCGCCCGGACCCATCGTACACTGAAGCTTTCTTT.

V is TRBV10-3 and J is TRBJ1-1; the match to TRBD1 covers 8 bases. Germline lookup yields CDR1 ENHRY and CDR2 SYGVKD. The CDR3 covers 13 residues. With 4 bases clipped from V and 4 bases from J, the junction kept 2 bases outside the gene matches. CDR3 bases: TGTGCCATCAGTGGAACAGGGGGCACTGAAGCTTTCTTT. Translation gives CAISGTGGTEAFF.

The chain is built from TRBV19 and TRBJ2-4, with D possibly being TRBD1 (5 bases). V lost 1 base to trimming and J lost 3 bases, with 13 bases between them. This CDR3 has 16 residues. CDR1 and CDR2 (germline): LNHDA, SQIVND (reference sequence). CDR3 bases: TGTGCCAGTAGTATAGCCCAGGGCTTCGGCAAAAACATTCAGTACTTC. This sequence encodes CASSIAQGFGKNIQYF.

This chain connects TRBV6-1 to TRBJ1-2; the D is unclear. The CDR3 is 13 amino acids. V was clipped by 2 bases and J by 2 bases, with 6 bases between them. The germline V gene has CDR1 MNHNS and CDR2 SASEGT. CDR3 sequence reads: CASSENRNYGYTF. In DNA form, the CDR3 reads TGTGCCAGCAGTGAAAATCGGAACTATGGCTACACCTTC.

V gene TRBV20-1 combines with J gene TRBJ1-2, with no clear D. Trimming took off 3 bases at V and 8 bases at J, with 13 bases between the two ends. The CDR3 consists of 12 residues. Germline assignment: CDR1 DFQATT and CDR2 SNEGSKA (reference sequence). The CDR3 is CSASPPTGGYTF. CDR3 DNA sequence: TGCAGTGCTAGTCCGCCGACGGGCGGCTACACCTTC.

The chain combines TRBV9 with TRBJ1-3, with D uncertain. V gave up 0 bases and J gave up 0 bases, with 13 bases separating them. This CDR3 spans 17 amino acids. Germline assignment: CDR1 SGDLS and CDR2 YYNGEE. In DNA, the CDR3 is TGTGCCAGCAGCGTAGTAAGCGGCGACGTCTCTGGAAACACCATATATTTT. Protein sequence: CASSVVSGDVSGNTIYF.

The chain uses TRBV7-9 and TRBJ1-1; TRBD1 is a possible D gene (6 bases). Germline CDR1 reads SEHNR; CDR2 reads FQNEAQ (reference sequence). V lost 2 bases to trimming and J lost 3 bases, with 13 bases between them. The CDR3 has 15 residues. DNA for the CDR3: TGTGCCAGCAGCTTAACCGGGCAGGGGTACACTGAAGCTTTCTTT. As protein: CASSLTGQGYTEAFF.

The V gene is TRBV3-1 (or the pseudogene TRBV3-2), the J gene TRBJ2-5, with D perhaps assigned TRBD1 or TRBD2 (6 bases each). CDR1 and CDR2 from the germline V gene are LGHDT and YNNKEL (reference sequence). Between the trimmed V and J ends, which lost 5 bases and 2 bases, there was a span of 21 bases. The CDR3 contains 17 residues. The CDR3 reads CASSTYGGRGMQETQYF. The CDR3, as DNA: TGTGCCAGCAGCACTTATGGGGGGCGCGGAATGCAAGAGACCCAGTACTTC.

This clone was seen a single time. The rearrangement links TRBV2 to TRBJ2-7, with D perhaps TRBD1 or TRBD2 (5 bases each). Looked up from germline, CDR1 is SNHLY and CDR2 is FYNNEI. V dropped 2 bases and J dropped 4 bases, with 15 bases sitting between them. The CDR3 extends over 15 amino acids. CDR3 nucleotides: TGTGCCAGCAGTGAAAATCGGGACCACACTTACGAGCAGTACTTC. Translating it yields CASSENRDHTYEQYF.

This clone came up a few times. The chain joins TRBV24-1 to TRBJ1-2; unclear D gene. The CDR3 contains 13 residues. V lost 2 bases and J 7 bases, leaving 10 bases between the germline ends. In germline, CDR1 is KGHDR, CDR2 SFDVKD. For the CDR3, the DNA is TGTGCCACCAGTGATTACAGAGGATCTGGCTACACCTTC. Its translation is CATSDYRGSGYTF.

J is TRBJ2-2 and V is TRBV4-1; 9 nucleotides match TRBD1. CDR1 MGHRA and CDR2 YSYEKL come from the germline V gene. This CDR3 has 15 residues. With 3 bases clipped from V and 5 bases from J, the junction kept 4 bases outside the gene matches. The CDR3 here is CASSQLTGGTGELFF. CDR3 in DNA: TGCGCCAGCAGCCAGTTGACAGGGGGAACCGGGGAGCTGTTTTTT.

V and J are TRBV14 and TRBJ2-5; the D is unclear. Trimming took 3 bases from V and 5 from J, leaving 4 bases between them. Germline V gives CDR1 SGHDN, CDR2 FVKESK. The CDR3 loop spans 11 amino acids. The CDR3, as DNA: TGTGCCAGCAGCCAGAGGGAGACCCAGTACTTC. This codes for CASSQRETQYF.

V and J are TRBV4-1 and TRBJ1-5; D is unclear. The CDR3 runs to 20 residues. The germline V gene encodes CDR1 MGHRA and CDR2 YSYEKL. V lost 0 bases to trimming and J lost 0 bases, with 21 bases between them. CDR3: CASSQDRLGSAVYSNQPQHF. The DNA of the CDR3 is TGCGCCAGCAGCCAAGATCGTCTTGGGTCGGCAGTTTATAGCAATCAGCCCCAGCATTTT.

The chain recombines TRBV6-5 with TRBJ2-7, with TRBD2 identical over 9 bases. In germline, CDR1 is MNHEY, CDR2 SVGAGI. The V gene end was trimmed by 4 bases and the J gene end by 3 bases; junction bases not matched to a gene: 4. The CDR3 runs to 14 residues. In nucleotides, the CDR3 is TGTGCCAGCAGTTCGGGTAGCGGGGGCTACGAGCAGTACTTC. Amino acids: CASSSGSGGYEQYF.

This chain connects TRBV2 to TRBJ2-7; TRBD2 matches 9 bases. V lost 7 bases to trimming and J lost 7 bases; unmatched junction nucleotides: 26. In germline, CDR1 is SNHLY, CDR2 FYNNEI. The CDR3 covers 19 residues. Here the CDR3 DNA reads TGTGCCAGCACTTCCGAGGGAATTCGGGGAAAAGCGGGGGGTCGGGAGCAGTACTTC. Translation gives CASTSEGIRGKAGGREQYF.